This TCR beta chain was found in a study of patients and donors after allogeneic stem cell transplantation. The CDR3 extends over 16 amino acids. Germline-derived CDR1 and CDR2 are LGHNA and YSLEER. TCRdb redid the calling of the RT-PCR reads with MiXCR, one entry per CDR3 protein. The sample carries hundreds of thousands of distinct CDR3 sequences, 16% recorded once. This clonotype came up a few times. A read error may produce the germline difference seen at one junction end. The TCR sequence derives from a human donor who was either an allogeneic HSCT recipient or a stem cell or donor lymphocyte infusion donor (not recorded which). It is not recorded whose cells these are; they may come from a transplant donor. The chain combines TRBV4-3 with TRBJ2-2, with a possible D match to TRBD2 (5 bases). Sequenced sample: blood, either unsorted or a sorted T cell fraction (not recorded which). The chain's CDR3 is CASSQEWGSNTGELVF. The DNA for the CDR3 is TGCGCCAGCAGCCAAGAATGGGGAAGTAACACCGGGGAGCTGGTTTTT.